Shown below are 20 T cell receptor beta chains from a single sample sequenced in a study of memory B cells and T cells in multiple sclerosis. Antigens of these TCRs are unknown. Method: immunoSEQ multiplex PCR; TCRdb's copy keeps in-frame clones and lacks some. The sample holds 30,000 to 40,000 clones; about 82% are singletons and the top ten take under 3.5%. CFSE-dim autoproliferating and CFSE-high non-proliferating T cells from unstimulated culture were sequenced separately. Over 4.5x10^7 CFSE-labeled PBMCs were cultured around seven days unstimulated, then replicate wells were pooled. Sequencing was done on a sample of PBMCs from blood kept in culture. The receptors derive from a human donor with multiple sclerosis.

This clone was found once. The chain links TRBV5-1 to TRBJ1-3; D ambiguous. Germline loops: CDR1 SGHRS, CDR2 YFSETQ. This CDR3 spans 14 amino acids. Trimming stripped 1 base from V and 0 bases from J, with 5 bases between. The CDR3 nucleotides are TGCGCCAGCAGCTTGCGTGGCTCTGGAAACACCATATATTTT. As protein: CASSLRGSGNTIYF.

The rearrangement joins TRBV14 to TRBJ2-1; tentatively, D is TRBD2 (7 bases). The ends were cut back, 1 base at V and 3 bases at J, with 13 bases in the middle. The CDR3 has 16 amino acids. Per germline, CDR1 SGHDN and CDR2 FVKESK. DNA for the CDR3: TGTGCCAGCAGCCAAGTGTTAGGGGGGGTCTACAATGAGCAGTTCTTC. Translation: CASSQVLGGVYNEQFF.

V and J are TRBV5-1 and TRBJ1-4; 9 nucleotides agree with TRBD1. The CDR3 consists of 16 residues. The J segment lost 8 bases and the V segment lost 3 bases, leaving 11 bases of the junction unmatched. Germline V gene lookup returns CDR1 SGHRS and CDR2 YFSETQ. The CDR3 DNA follows: TGCGCCAGCAGCTCTACAGGGGGCGCGGTTAAAGAAAAACTGTTTTTT. This codes for CASSSTGGAVKEKLFF. The full variable domain, its missing parts supplied by reference TRBV5-1 and TRBJ1-4, is KAGVTQTPRYLIKTRGQQVTLSCSPISGHRSVSWYQQTPGQGLQFLFEYFSETQRNKGNFPGRFSGRQFSNSRSEMNVSTLELGDSALYLCASSSTGGAVKEKLFFGSGTQLSVL.

The chain employs TRBV5-4 and TRBJ2-5; the D gene is possibly TRBD2 (6 bases). V was clipped by 3 bases and J by 1 base, with 10 bases between them. The CDR3 loop spans 14 amino acids. Germline V lookup: CDR1 SGHNT, CDR2 YYREEE (reference sequence). CDR3 sequence (DNA): TGTGCCAGCAGCTCGGGACTCACCCAAGAGACCCAGTACTTC. Translation gives CASSSGLTQETQYF. Based on the CDR3 plus reference TRBV5-4 and TRBJ2-5, the full variable domain is ETGVTQSPTHLIKTRGQQVTLRCSSQSGHNTVSWYQQALGQGPQFIFQYYREEENGRGNFPPRFSGLQFPNYSSELNVNALELDDSALYLCASSSGLTQETQYFGPGTRLLVL.

The V gene is TRBV27, the J gene TRBJ1-5, with 7 bases identical to TRBD1. The trim removed 2 bases at V and 3 bases at J, leaving 4 bases unmatched. This CDR3 comprises 15 residues. Germline V gives CDR1 MNHEY, CDR2 SMNVEV (reference sequence). CDR3 residues: CASSLRGPYNQPQHF. CDR3 nucleotides: TGTGCCAGCAGTTTAAGGGGGCCCTACAATCAGCCCCAGCATTTT.

V is TRBV28 and J is TRBJ1-4; D call uncertain. Germline V gene sequence: CDR1 MDHEN, CDR2 SYDVKM. The germline V and J ends were trimmed by 7 bases and 4 bases, with 10 bases remaining between them. This CDR3 comprises 13 residues. The CDR3 DNA is TGTGCCAGCAAAGGAGGGTTTAATGAAAAACTGTTTTTT. It specifies CASKGGFNEKLFF.

V usage is TRBV2 and J usage is TRBJ2-7; 13 bases agree with TRBD2. After removal of 0 bases from V and 4 bases from J, the junction contained 0 bases not matched to a gene. CDR3 length: 15 amino acids. Germline CDR1 SNHLY, CDR2 FYNNEI. CDR3 DNA: TGTGCCAGCAGTGAAGCGGGACTAGCGGGGTACGAGCAGTACTTC. This codes for CASSEAGLAGYEQYF.

This clone has only a few counts. The chain uses TRBV18 and TRBJ2-1; D may be TRBD1 (6 bases). Trimming removed 4 bases from V and 2 bases from J, with 12 bases in between. This CDR3 is 15 amino acids long. Germline CDR1 reads KGHSH; CDR2 reads LQKENI. CDR3: CASSLRQDPYNEQFF. The CDR3 DNA follows: TGTGCCAGCTCACTCCGACAGGACCCCTACAATGAGCAGTTCTTC.

The chain uses TRBV6-5 and TRBJ1-2; 9 bases fit TRBD1. V was clipped by 5 bases and J by 5 bases; unmatched bases: 6. Germline assignment: CDR1 MNHEY and CDR2 SVGAGI. CDR3 length equals 14 residues. For the CDR3, the DNA is TGTGCCAGCAGTCGAACAGGGGGCGGGTATGGCTACACCTTC. As protein: CASSRTGGGYGYTF.

The V call is TRBV7-3, the J call TRBJ1-1; 10 positions match TRBD1. CDR3 length equals 15 residues. V lost 5 bases to trimming and J lost 3 bases; unmatched junction nucleotides: 6. Per the germline V gene, CDR1 is SGHTA and CDR2 is FQGTGA. The CDR3 nucleotides are TGTGCCAGCAGCAACCGGGACAGGGGAGACACTGAAGCTTTCTTT. It encodes CASSNRDRGDTEAFF.

The chain couples TRBV14 to TRBJ2-1, with 7 bases matching TRBD2. From germline, CDR1 is SGHDN and CDR2 FVKESK. This CDR3 has 16 residues. The J segment lost 2 bases and the V segment lost 0 bases, leaving 4 bases of the junction unmatched. The CDR3 loop reads CASSQDRSGAYNEQFF. DNA for the CDR3: TGTGCCAGCAGCCAAGATAGAAGCGGGGCCTACAATGAGCAGTTCTTC.

This clone has just one count. The chain combines TRBV5-6 with TRBJ2-1, with 12 bases fitting TRBD2. J was trimmed by 7 bases and V by 4 bases; bases with no gene match: 6. This CDR3 has 15 amino acids. Germline V gene lookup returns CDR1 SGHDT and CDR2 YYEEEE. This CDR3 reads CASSLAGGPRNEQFF. The CDR3 DNA reads TGTGCCAGCAGCCTAGCGGGGGGGCCCAGGAATGAGCAGTTCTTC.

The chain joins TRBV13 to TRBJ2-3, with TRBD2 matching over 10 bases. Germline CDR1 PRHDT, CDR2 FYEKMQ (reference sequence). The CDR3 loop spans 18 amino acids. Trimming cost V 0 bases and J 1 base; bases outside gene matches: 7. The CDR3 is CASSLGRKLAGRTDTQYF. The CDR3, as DNA: TGTGCCAGCAGCTTAGGCCGTAAACTAGCGGGACGCACAGATACGCAGTATTTT.

The CDR3 loop is CASSQTATEQYF. For the CDR3, the DNA is TGTGCCAGCAGCCAAACAGCAACCGAGCAGTACTTC. The chain uses TRBV27 and TRBJ2-7; D not resolved. Germline V gene sequence: CDR1 MNHEY, CDR2 SMNVEV (reference sequence). The V and J ends lost 6 bases and 6 bases respectively, with 12 bases between them. This CDR3 spans 12 amino acids.

This clone was observed a few times. V usage is TRBV28 and J usage is TRBJ2-7, with D hard to call. From germline, CDR1 is MDHEN and CDR2 SYDVKM. The CDR3 is made up of 11 amino acids. Trimming took 6 bases from V and 2 from J, leaving 5 bases between them. The chain's CDR3 is CASSRPYEQYF. DNA for the CDR3: TGTGCCAGCAGCAGACCCTACGAGCAGTACTTC.

The V and J genes are TRBV6-6 and TRBJ1-1; D is unresolved. This CDR3 is built from 14 residues. CDR1 and CDR2 (germline): MNHNY, SVGAGI (reference sequence). V lost 6 bases, J lost 1 base, and 12 bases lay in between. The CDR3 DNA reads TGTGCCAGCAGCTCTGGGTGGGGGAACACTGAAGCTTTCTTT. Translating it yields CASSSGWGNTEAFF.

The chain recombines TRBV6-5 with TRBJ2-7; tentatively, D is TRBD1 (5 bases). Germline CDR1 is MNHEY and CDR2 is SVGAGI. The CDR3 length is 12 residues. V was clipped by 5 bases and J by 3 bases, with 8 bases between them. This CDR3 is CASSRDSYEQYF. CDR3 nucleotides: TGTGCCAGCAGTCGAGACAGCTACGAGCAGTACTTC.

The chain carries TRBV18 and TRBJ1-4; possible D gene TRBD1, 6 bases. Trimming left V 1 base short and J 7 bases short, with 13 bases between. This CDR3 is built from 15 residues. Per the germline V gene, CDR1 is KGHSH and CDR2 is LQKENI. CDR3 sequence (DNA): TGTGCCAGCTCACCACGAGGGACCAGGGGTGAAAAACTGTTTTTT. Amino acid sequence: CASSPRGTRGEKLFF.

CDR3 residues: CASSSRNYGYTF. The CDR3 bases are TGTGCCAGTAGTAGCAGGAACTATGGCTACACCTTC. The chain uses TRBV19 and TRBJ1-2, with D uncertain. Between the trimmed V and J ends, which lost 4 bases and 2 bases, there was a span of 5 bases. CDR3 length equals 12 residues. The germline gives CDR1 LNHDA, CDR2 SQIVND (reference sequence).

The chain carries TRBV4-1 and TRBJ2-1; the D is unclear. V was trimmed by 0 bases and J by 7 bases, leaving 4 bases between them. The V gene's germline CDR1 is MGHRA and CDR2 YSYEKL. This CDR3 has 12 residues. CDR3 sequence reads: CASSQDWNEQFF. As DNA, the CDR3 is TGCGCCAGCAGCCAAGATTGGAATGAGCAGTTCTTC.